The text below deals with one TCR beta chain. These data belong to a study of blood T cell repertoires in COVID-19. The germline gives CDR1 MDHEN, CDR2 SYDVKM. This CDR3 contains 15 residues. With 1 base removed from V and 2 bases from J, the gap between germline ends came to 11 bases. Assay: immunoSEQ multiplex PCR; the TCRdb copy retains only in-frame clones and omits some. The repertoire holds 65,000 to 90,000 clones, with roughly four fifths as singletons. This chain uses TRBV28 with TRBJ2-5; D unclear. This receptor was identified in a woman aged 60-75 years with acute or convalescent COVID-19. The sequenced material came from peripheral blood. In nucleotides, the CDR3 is TGTGCCAGCAGTTTATCTCGGGTATTTCAAGAGACCCAGTACTTC. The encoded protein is CASSLSRVFQETQYF.